Listed here are 8 T cell receptor beta chains from one sample, sequenced in a study of blood T cell repertoires in COVID-19. The repertoire was sequenced with immunoSEQ multiplex PCR; TCRdb's copy has only in-frame clones and lacks some. The sample lists over 70,000 clones, 75% to 90% occurring once. Sequenced input: peripheral blood. The receptors here all came from a woman between 70 and 85 years old with acute or convalescent COVID-19.

The CDR3 DNA follows: TGTGCCAGCACCACGAGGGGGAGTTTCTATGGCTACACCTTC. This codes for CASTTRGSFYGYTF. The rearrangement links TRBV3-1 (or the pseudogene TRBV3-2) to TRBJ1-2; D is possibly TRBD1 (6 bases). The CDR3 has 14 amino acids. CDR1 is LGHDT, CDR2 YNNKEL, per germline (reference sequence). Trimming took off 7 bases at V and 4 bases at J, with 16 bases between the two ends.

The V call is TRBV27, the J call TRBJ2-7; TRBD2 aligns across 8 bases. Germline CDR1 MNHEY, CDR2 SMNVEV (reference sequence). The CDR3 consists of 18 residues. The ends lost 1 base at V and 3 bases at J; junction bases unmatched: 14. This chain's CDR3 is CASSLYGSGSKALYEQYF. The CDR3 coding sequence is TGTGCCAGCAGTTTATATGGGAGCGGGAGCAAGGCCCTCTACGAGCAGTACTTC.

As concerns this clone: At one end, the junction sequence differs from germline, possibly due to a read error. The CDR3: CAGSFDRDPGELFF. The DNA for the CDR3 is TGTGCCGGCAGTTTCGACAGGGATCCCGGGGAGCTGTTTTTT. The V and J genes are TRBV27 and TRBJ2-2, with TRBD1 matching 7 bases. The CDR3 runs to 14 residues. From germline, CDR1 is MNHEY and CDR2 SMNVEV (reference sequence).

This chain links TRBV10-3 with TRBJ2-7; TRBD1 is a possible D gene (5 bases). The CDR3 is 15 amino acids. The V end was cut by 8 bases, the J end by 2 bases, with 19 bases between. CDR1 ENHRY and CDR2 SYGVKD come from the germline V gene. The CDR3 spells CAIGSSFGHTYEQYF. The CDR3 bases are TGTGCCATCGGGTCCTCCTTCGGACACACCTACGAGCAGTACTTC.

This rearrangement joins TRBV12-3 or TRBV12-4 to TRBJ2-7; TRBD2 agrees at 11 bases. The V segment lost 7 bases and the J segment 6 bases; nucleotides outside the gene matches: 2. The CDR3 runs 12 residues. The CDR3 spells CASNLAGGEQYF. DNA for the CDR3: TGTGCCAGCAACCTAGCGGGAGGCGAGCAGTACTTC.

The gene calls are TRBV28 and TRBJ1-1; tentatively, D is TRBD1 (5 bases). Germline V gene lookup returns CDR1 MDHEN and CDR2 SYDVKM. The CDR3 extends over 15 amino acids. With 2 bases removed from V and 1 base from J, the gap between germline ends came to 11 bases. Written as DNA, the CDR3 is TGTGCCAGCAGTTTAGAAAGGGGCCGGAACACTGAAGCTTTCTTT. This codes for CASSLERGRNTEAFF.

Many counts were recorded for this clone. The J gene is TRBJ1-4, the V gene TRBV7-8; 8 nucleotides align to TRBD1. The CDR3 is made up of 16 amino acids. J gave up 6 bases and V 3 bases, and 9 bases lay outside the gene matches. The germline CDR1 and CDR2 sequences are SGHVS and FQNEAQ. The CDR3 region has the DNA TGTGCCAGCAGCTTCGGGACAGGACAGGGACATGAAAAACTGTTTTTT. Protein sequence: CASSFGTGQGHEKLFF.

This sequence joins TRBV12-3 or TRBV12-4 and TRBJ1-4, with D uncertain. The CDR3 sequence is 12 residues long. With 3 bases removed from V and 8 bases from J, the gap between germline ends came to 7 bases. In nucleotides, the CDR3 is TGTGCCAGCAGTTTTGGGCTCGAAAAACTGTTTTTT. Amino acid sequence: CASSFGLEKLFF.